The entry below gives a single T cell receptor (beta chain) sequence along with its context. As yet, its antigen is unknown. The PCR was carried out with 60 Vbeta primers and 13 Jbeta primers. Profiling relied on immunoSEQ multiplex PCR, and the TCRdb table lists in-frame clones only, not all of them. Here the sample spans under 150,000 clones, roughly 73% being singletons. The data originate from a study of cytomegalovirus exposure and HLA in healthy donors. The study's findings and limits: Exclusion as indistinguishable affected some V segments, including TRBV6-2 and TRBV6-3. Most likely, a cluster of highly shared sequence variants arose as a sequencing artifact. Donor immune exposure was known only as CMV serostatus.

The V gene's germline CDR1 is SNHLY and CDR2 FYNNEI. The J segment lost 3 bases and the V segment lost 5 bases, leaving 10 bases of the junction unmatched. The CDR3 has 15 residues. This TCR was recovered from a human donor in good health. Sequencing was performed on PBMCs. The chain recombines TRBV2 with TRBJ2-7, with 7 bases identical to TRBD2. The DNA for the CDR3 is TGTGCCAGCAGTCCCAGGCGGGAGATTGACTACGAGCAGTACTTC. The encoded protein is CASSPRREIDYEQYF.